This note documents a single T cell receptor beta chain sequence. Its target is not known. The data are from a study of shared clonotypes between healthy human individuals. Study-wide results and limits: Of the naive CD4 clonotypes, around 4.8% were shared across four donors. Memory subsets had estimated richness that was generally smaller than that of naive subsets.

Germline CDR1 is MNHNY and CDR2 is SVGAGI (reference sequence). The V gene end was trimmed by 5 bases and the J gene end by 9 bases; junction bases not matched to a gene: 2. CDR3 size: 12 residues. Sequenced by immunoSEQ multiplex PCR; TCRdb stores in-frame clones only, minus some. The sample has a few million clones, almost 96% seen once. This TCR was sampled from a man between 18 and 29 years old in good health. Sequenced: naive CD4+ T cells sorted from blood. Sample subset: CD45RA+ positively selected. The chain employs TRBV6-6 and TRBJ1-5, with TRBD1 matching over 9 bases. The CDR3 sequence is CASSTGGGPQHF. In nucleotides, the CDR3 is TGTGCCAGCAGTACAGGGGGCGGGCCCCAGCATTTT.